These T cell receptor beta chains were read from a single sample in a study of OX40 agonist ivuxolimab in advanced cancers. Libraries were prepared by immunoSEQ multiplex PCR; TCRdb keeps only in-frame clonotypes and omits some of them. The sample lists under 85,000 clones; roughly nine tenths were seen once. The sequenced sample was CD4+ or CD8+ T cells sorted from blood, obtained in a trial of the OX40 agonist ivuxolimab. These TCRs come from an adult with an advanced solid tumor such as melanoma, head and neck, liver or kidney cancer. Both conserved end residues are part of each CDR3. Fields, in order: V gene, D gene, clone size, J gene, CDR3 protein, CDR3 DNA. D genes are given only for firm matches. Expanded clones are given a class, and other clones once, few, many or no size at all.

>TRBV14|-|-|TRBJ2-1
CASSQYNEQFF
TGTGCCAGCAGCCAATACAATGAGCAGTTCTTC
>TRBV28|-|-|TRBJ2-7
CASTNQGAGVYEQYF
TGTGCCAGCACAAACCAAGGGGCGGGTGTGTACGAGCAGTACTTC
>TRBV9|-|-|TRBJ2-7
CASSVGTEYEQYF
TGTGCCAGCAGCGTAGGGACAGAATACGAGCAGTACTTC
>TRBV18|TRBD1|-|TRBJ1-2
CASSGDRNYGYTF
TGTGCCAGCTCTGGGGACAGAAACTATGGCTACACCTTC
>TRBV30|-|-|TRBJ2-1
CAWRADSNEQFF
TGTGCCTGGAGGGCGGACAGCAATGAGCAGTTCTTC
>TRBV6-5|-|once|TRBJ1-2
CASSYFDGGYTF
TGTGCCAGCAGTTACTTTGACGGTGGCTACACCTTC
>TRBV7-2|TRBD2|once|TRBJ2-1
CASSSGTRDYNEQFF
TGTGCCAGCAGCTCCGGGACTAGGGACTACAATGAGCAGTTCTTC
>TRBV5-1|-|-|TRBJ2-3
CASSWGLIVTDTQYF
TGCGCCAGCAGCTGGGGGTTGATAGTAACAGATACGCAGTATTTT
>TRBV27|-|-|TRBJ1-5
CASSYLSNQPQHF
TGTGCCAGCAGTTACCTAAGCAATCAGCCCCAGCATTTT
>TRBV6-1|TRBD1|-|TRBJ2-3
CASRRTGGNTDTQYF
TGTGCCAGCAGAAGGACAGGGGGGAACACAGATACGCAGTATTTT
>TRBV30|-|-|TRBJ1-1
CAWSPTSSGTEAFF
TGTGCCTGGAGTCCCACCAGTTCGGGCACTGAAGCTTTCTTT
>TRBV18|-|-|TRBJ2-7
CASSPSGLSREQYF
TGTGCCAGCTCACCTTCTGGACTTTCTCGGGAGCAGTACTTC
>TRBV7-9|TRBD1|-|TRBJ2-4
CASSFPGTGTLAKNIQYF
TGTGCCAGCAGCTTTCCCGGGACAGGGACCTTAGCCAAAAACATTCAGTACTTC
>TRBV29-1|-|-|TRBJ2-7
CSVRSSYEQYF
TGCAGCGTTCGGAGCTCCTACGAGCAGTACTTC
>TRBV18|-|-|TRBJ2-5
CASSPRSQGGETQYF
TGTGCCAGCTCACCTCGGAGCCAGGGTGGGGAGACCCAGTACTTC
>TRBV18|TRBD2|-|TRBJ2-3
CASSLGSGGDTQYF
TGTGCCAGCTCACTTGGTAGCGGGGGAGATACGCAGTATTTT
>TRBV6-5|-|-|TRBJ2-7
CASSPPGTNSYEQYF
TGTGCCAGCAGTCCGCCCGGGACCAACTCCTACGAGCAGTACTTC
>TRBV29-1|-|-|TRBJ1-2
CSVDRGIYGYTF
TGCAGCGTTGACAGAGGTATCTATGGCTACACCTTC
>TRBV15|-|-|TRBJ2-2
CATSRARAGELFF
TGTGCCACCAGCAGAGCGAGGGCCGGGGAGCTGTTTTTT